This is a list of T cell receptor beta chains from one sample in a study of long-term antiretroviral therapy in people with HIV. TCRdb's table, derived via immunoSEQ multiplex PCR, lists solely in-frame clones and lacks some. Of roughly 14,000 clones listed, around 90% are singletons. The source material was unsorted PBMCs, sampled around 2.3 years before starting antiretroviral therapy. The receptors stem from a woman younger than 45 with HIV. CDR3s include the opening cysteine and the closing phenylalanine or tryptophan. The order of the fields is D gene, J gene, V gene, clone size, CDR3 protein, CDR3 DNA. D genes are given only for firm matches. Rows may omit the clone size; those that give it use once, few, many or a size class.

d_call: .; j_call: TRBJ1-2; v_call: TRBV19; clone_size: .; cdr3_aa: CASSIDTNYGYTF; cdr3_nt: TGTGCCAGTAGTATAGACACTAACTATGGCTACACCTTC
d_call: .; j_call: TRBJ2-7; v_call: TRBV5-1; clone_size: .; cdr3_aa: CASSLVPGVQLYEQYF; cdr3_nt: TGCGCCAGCAGCTTGGTTCCCGGAGTTCAACTCTACGAGCAGTACTTC
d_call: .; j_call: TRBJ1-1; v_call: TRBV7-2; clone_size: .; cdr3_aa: CASRRDIQDGTEAFF; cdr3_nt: TGTGCCAGCAGACGGGACATCCAGGACGGCACTGAAGCTTTCTTT
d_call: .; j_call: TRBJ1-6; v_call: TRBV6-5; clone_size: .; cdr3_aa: CASSGPDRDSPLHF; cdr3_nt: TGTGCCAGCAGTGGACCGGACAGAGATTCACCCCTCCACTTT
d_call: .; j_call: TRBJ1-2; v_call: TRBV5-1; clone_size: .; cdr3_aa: CASSSAGSGGYTF; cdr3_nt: TGCGCCAGCAGCTCAGCTGGGTCGGGCGGCTACACCTTC
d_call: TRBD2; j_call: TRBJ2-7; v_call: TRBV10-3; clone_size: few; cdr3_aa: CATAGGDNYEQYF; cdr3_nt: TGTGCCACCGCGGGGGGCGATAACTACGAGCAGTACTTC
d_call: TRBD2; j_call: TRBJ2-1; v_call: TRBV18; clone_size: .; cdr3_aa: CASSPPPTSGGLEQFF; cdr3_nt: TGTGCCAGCTCACCACCCCCGACTAGCGGGGGCCTTGAGCAGTTCTTC
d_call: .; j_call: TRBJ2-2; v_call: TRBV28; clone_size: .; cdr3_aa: CASSLLGSNTGELFF; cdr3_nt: TGTGCCAGCAGTTTATTAGGGTCGAACACCGGGGAGCTGTTTTTT
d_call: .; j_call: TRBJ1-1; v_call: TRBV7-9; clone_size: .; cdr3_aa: CASSLGSRAPAEAFF; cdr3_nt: TGTGCCAGCAGCTTAGGTAGTAGGGCCCCCGCTGAAGCTTTCTTT
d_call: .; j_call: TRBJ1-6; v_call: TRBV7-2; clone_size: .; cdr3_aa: CASSSQGSSSPLHF; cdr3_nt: TGTGCCAGCAGCTCACAGGGCAGTTCTTCACCCCTCCACTTT
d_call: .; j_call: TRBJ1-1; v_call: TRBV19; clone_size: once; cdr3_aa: CASSIGQVNTEAFF; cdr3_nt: TGTGCCAGTAGTATAGGACAGGTTAACACTGAAGCTTTCTTT
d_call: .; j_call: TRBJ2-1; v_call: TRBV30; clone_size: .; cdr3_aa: CAWSVQGTAYNEQFF; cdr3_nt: TGTGCCTGGAGTGTACAGGGAACAGCGTACAATGAGCAGTTCTTC
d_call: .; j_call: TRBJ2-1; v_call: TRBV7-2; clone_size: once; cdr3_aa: CASSKDPGVYNEQFF; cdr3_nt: TGTGCCAGCAGCAAAGACCCGGGGGTATACAATGAGCAGTTCTTC
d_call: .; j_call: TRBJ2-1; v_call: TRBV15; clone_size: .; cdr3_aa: CATSKIPHEQFF; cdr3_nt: TGTGCCACCAGCAAGATTCCCCATGAGCAGTTCTTC